The entry that follows covers one T cell receptor (beta chain) sequence. What it binds is unknown. This CDR3 has 13 residues. The V gene lost 7 bases and the J gene lost 5 bases, with 16 bases spanning the gap. From germline, CDR1 is SGHRS and CDR2 YFSETQ. The repertoire was sequenced with immunoSEQ multiplex PCR; TCRdb's copy has only in-frame clones and lacks some. Of roughly 35,000 clones listed, about 83% are singletons. The data were taken from a study of T cells in localized non-small cell lung cancer. Points from the study as a whole: Greater blood T cell density accompanied longer overall survival.

J is TRBJ2-7 and V is TRBV5-1, with D tentatively TRBD2 (6 bases). The specimen was peripheral blood, collected before any cancer treatment. The receptor was isolated from a woman aged 40 to 75 with stage I lung adenocarcinoma. CDR3 nucleotides: TGCGCCAGCGGGGAGCCGGGAGCCAACGAGCAGTACTTC. Translation gives CASGEPGANEQYF.